Listed below are T cell receptor beta chains from one sample, sequenced in a study of read filtering for tumor transcriptome and immune sequencing. From the reads, TCRdb called clonotypes with MiXCR, one entry per CDR3 protein. The sample consists of 100,000 to 150,000 distinct CDR3 sequences, about an eighth of them appearing once. Sequenced: a population of CD138-negative cells sorted from bone marrow. The receptor source for this set is a donor at least 40 years old with multiple myeloma. The CDR3 runs from the conserved cysteine through the conserved F or W. A D gene is named only where the DNA matches it firmly.

>NA|10|TRBJ2-7|TRBV29-1
CSVVPGEQYF
>NA|15|TRBJ1-6|TRBV7-2
CASSVQQGPDSPLHF
>NA|15|TRBJ2-5|TRBV5-1
CASTQSTASFGTQYF
>NA|15|TRBJ2-2|TRBV2
CASSESASFTGELFF
>TRBD2|17|TRBJ2-3|TRBV7-2
CASSSRLAGGPTDTQYF
>NA|15|TRBJ2-7|TRBV20-1
CSASFGGSTTLEQYF
>TRBD1|15|TRBJ2-2|TRBV28
CASSSQGEDTGELFF
>NA|14|TRBJ2-5|TRBV5-1
CASSLVLQQETLYF
>NA|14|TRBJ2-1|TRBV5-1
CASSREVIIDEQFF
>NA|15|TRBJ1-5|TRBV5-4
CASSLDRDPEQPQHF
>NA|14|TRBJ1-3|TRBV2
CASSGHQRGNTIYF
>NA|14|TRBJ2-1|TRBV28
CATLAPATVDEQFF
>NA|16|TRBJ2-7|TRBV7-9
CASSHKSDFFSYEQYF
>NA|14|TRBJ2-7|TRBV5-1
CASSLDPSTHEQYF
>NA|15|TRBJ1-1|TRBV7-8
CASSLALGGNTEAFF